Listed here are 13 T cell receptor beta chains from one sample, sequenced in a study of shared clonotypes between healthy human individuals (TCRdb year 2020). Library method: the immunoSEQ multiplex PCR assay. In its TCRdb copy, this immuneACCESS table keeps in-frame sequences only and misses some clones. Where compared with another copy, unresolved V genes explain less than half of these, and the others have no known cause. The sample profile shows around 640,000 clones; approximately 96% of them were found once. The ten largest clonotypes hold approximately 0.12% of the sample. CD8 naive samples were CD45RO-negative cells positively selected for CCR7, giving a CD45RA+CCR7+ population that excluded TemRA cells. The specimen sequenced was naive CD8+ T cells sorted from blood. The cell subset or site label, as the study defines it: CD45RA+CCR7+. The receptor set was obtained from a woman in her twenties or thirties in good health.

CDR3: CASSWSQGSEQYF. DNA of the CDR3: TGTGCCAGCAGCTGGAGTCAGGGTAGCGAGCAGTACTTC. The V and J genes are TRBV11-2 and TRBJ2-7; possible D gene TRBD1, 5 bases. This CDR3 region has 13 residues. Germline values: CDR1 SGHAT, CDR2 FQNNGV. V gave up 4 bases and J gave up 6 bases, with 13 bases separating them.

V gene TRBV2 combines with J gene TRBJ2-5; 12 bases map to TRBD2. The CDR3 sequence is 16 residues long. J gave up 2 bases and V 6 bases, and 7 bases lay outside the gene matches. Per germline, CDR1 SNHLY and CDR2 FYNNEI. The CDR3 sequence: CASSPGTSGSQETQYF. Here the CDR3 DNA reads TGTGCCAGCAGCCCCGGGACTAGCGGGTCGCAAGAGACCCAGTACTTC. Filled out from reference TRBV2 and TRBJ2-5, the complete variable domain reads EPEVTQTPSHQVTQMGQEVILRCVPISNHLYFYWYRQILGQKVEFLVSFYNNEISEKSEIFDDQFSVERPDGSNFTLKIRSTKLEDSAMYFCASSPGTSGSQETQYFGPGTRLLVL.

The chain combines TRBV5-1 with TRBJ2-7; TRBD2 aligns across 15 bases. The CDR3 spans 18 residues. V lost 0 bases, J lost 5 bases, and 9 bases stayed unmatched. Germline CDR1 is SGHRS and CDR2 is YFSETQ. The CDR3 DNA follows: TGCGCCAGCAGCTTGGAATGGACTAGCGGGAGGGTGGTAGACGAGCAGTACTTC. It encodes CASSLEWTSGRVVDEQYF.

The chain is built from TRBV13 and TRBJ2-1, with TRBD2 matching over 9 bases. CDR1 and CDR2 (germline): PRHDT, FYEKMQ (reference sequence). The junction had 6 bases not matched to a gene; V was cut back by 5 bases and J by 1 base. This CDR3 region has 16 residues. The chain's CDR3 is CASSAPTSGSYNEQFF. CDR3 nucleotides: TGTGCCAGCAGCGCCCCAACTAGCGGGTCCTACAATGAGCAGTTCTTC.

The rearrangement uses TRBV12-5 and TRBJ2-1; D is unresolved. The V gene lost 8 bases and the J gene lost 9 bases, with 17 bases spanning the gap. Germline CDR1 and CDR2: LGHNT and FRNRAP. This CDR3 comprises 13 residues. CDR3 sequence: CASQARVGGEQFF. The CDR3 DNA reads TGTGCTAGTCAGGCAAGGGTTGGCGGTGAGCAGTTCTTC.

The chain joins TRBV28 to TRBJ2-7; 8 bases agree with TRBD1. The germline V gene has CDR1 MDHEN and CDR2 SYDVKM. This CDR3 is 16 amino acids long. J gave up 2 bases and V 6 bases, and 12 bases lay outside the gene matches. CDR3 in DNA: TGTGCCAGCAGCCGGGAACCGGGACAGGAGACCTACGAGCAGTACTTC. Its protein is CASSREPGQETYEQYF.

This chain links TRBV7-8 with TRBJ2-1; D assignment may be TRBD1 or TRBD2 (5 bases each). This CDR3 has 15 residues. Germline CDR1 is SGHVS and CDR2 is FQNEAQ. Trimming removed 3 bases at V and 9 bases at J, with 18 bases between. The CDR3 protein is CASSLWVSGPGEQFF. CDR3 bases: TGTGCCAGCAGCTTGTGGGTTTCGGGGCCCGGTGAGCAGTTCTTC.

The chain has TRBV27 and TRBJ2-2; TRBD2 agrees at 10 bases. The germline gives CDR1 MNHEY, CDR2 SMNVEV (reference sequence). Trimming removed 0 bases from V and 7 bases from J; junction bases left unmatched: 14. This CDR3 region has 19 residues. CDR3 region: CASSLSYPTEREGIGELFF. The CDR3 region has the DNA TGTGCCAGCAGTTTATCGTACCCTACCGAGCGGGAGGGTATCGGGGAGCTGTTTTTT.

This chain connects TRBV15 to TRBJ2-2; TRBD2 agrees at 12 bases. The CDR3 extends over 17 amino acids. V lost 5 bases and J lost 7; bases outside the gene matches: 11. CDR1 is LNHNV, CDR2 YYDKDF, per germline (reference sequence). CDR3 region: CATSGLSSGRALGELFF. CDR3 bases: TGTGCCACCAGCGGCCTTTCTAGCGGGAGGGCCCTCGGGGAGCTGTTTTTT. The complete variable domain, with remaining parts taken from reference TRBV15 and TRBJ2-2, reads DAMVIQNPRYQVTQFGKPVTLSCSQTLNHNVMYWYQQKSSQAPKLLFHYYDKDFNNEADTPDNFQSRRPNTSFCFLDIRSPGLGDTAMYLCATSGLSSGRALGELFFGEGSRLTVL.

Turning to this clone: The identical CDR3 is also encoded by other nucleotide sequences in the sample. This sequence joins TRBV7-9 and TRBJ1-1, with D unclear. CDR3 length: 14 amino acids. Trimming removed 1 base from V and 0 bases from J, with 6 bases in between. Germline CDR1 reads SEHNR; CDR2 reads FQNEAQ (reference sequence). In DNA, the CDR3 is TGTGCCAGCAGCTTAGGCGGTATGAACACTGAAGCTTTCTTT. Translating gives CASSLGGMNTEAFF. Complete variable domain (other parts from reference TRBV7-9 and TRBJ1-1): DTGVSQNPRHKITKRGQNVTFRCDPISEHNRLYWYRQTLGQGPEFLTYFQNEAQLEKSRLLSDRFSAERPKGSFSTLEIQRTEQGDSAMYLCASSLGGMNTEAFFGQGTRLTVV.

The V call is TRBV30, the J call TRBJ2-5; TRBD2 aligns across 9 bases. The J call may be in error: the DNA end matches TRBJ2-7 better. This CDR3 spans 14 amino acids. Germline CDR1 GTSNPN, CDR2 SVGIG (reference sequence). This CDR3 reads CAWSELAGPYEQYF. The CDR3, as DNA: TGTGCCTGGAGTGAGCTAGCGGGACCCTACGAGCAGTACTTC.

V gene TRBV2 combines with J gene TRBJ2-7; tentatively, D is TRBD2 (6 bases). The CDR3 totals 14 residues. With 3 bases removed from V and 4 bases from J, the gap between germline ends came to 13 bases. CDR1 SNHLY and CDR2 FYNNEI come from the germline V gene. In nucleotides, the CDR3 is TGTGCCAGCAGTGATGAGGGGAGGATGTACGAGCAGTACTTC. This codes for CASSDEGRMYEQYF.

The chain is built from TRBV5-6 and TRBJ2-7; D might be TRBD2 (6 bases). V lost 6 bases and J 3 bases, leaving 16 bases between the germline ends. The CDR3 covers 14 residues. Per the germline V gene, CDR1 is SGHDT and CDR2 is YYEEEE. The CDR3 here is CASTLWRADYEQYF. The CDR3 coding sequence is TGTGCCAGCACCTTATGGAGGGCCGACTACGAGCAGTACTTC.